One sample yielded the 27 T cell receptor beta chains listed below, sequenced in a study of blood T cell repertoires in COVID-19. Repertoires were generated with immunoSEQ multiplex PCR, while TCRdb's copy carries only in-frame clones and drops some. This table holds 25,000 to 35,000 clones, around 82% found once. Source material: peripheral blood. The source is a man in his 70s with active COVID-19.

CDR3 bases: TGTGCCAGCAGCTTAACGTCGGGTAGCGGGGGGGCTGGAGAGACCCAGTACTTC. Translating it yields CASSLTSGSGGAGETQYF. The chain is built from TRBV7-3 and TRBJ2-5; 11 nucleotides align to TRBD2. Germline CDR1 SGHTA, CDR2 FQGTGA. There are 18 residues in the CDR3. V lost 0 bases to trimming and J lost 4 bases; unmatched junction nucleotides: 10.

For the CDR3, the DNA is TGCGCCAGCAGTGAAACAGCCTACGAGCAGTACTTC. Translation: CASSETAYEQYF. The chain links TRBV10-2 to TRBJ2-7; D gene uncertain. CDR3 size: 12 residues. Germline CDR1 WSHSY, CDR2 SAAADI. V was shortened by 3 bases and J by 2 bases, with 5 bases between the two germline ends.

This rearrangement joins TRBV5-1 to TRBJ2-6; possible D gene TRBD2, 5 bases. Germline V CDR1 and CDR2: SGHRS, YFSETQ. Deletions cut 4 bases from V and 0 bases from J, with 14 bases between. The CDR3 is 17 residues long. The CDR3 coding sequence is TGCGCCAGCAGCACGGGGTCGGCCGCCTCTGGGGCCAACGTCCTGACTTTC. It translates to CASSTGSAASGANVLTF. The variable domain in full, completed from reference TRBV5-1 and TRBJ2-6, reads KAGVTQTPRYLIKTRGQQVTLSCSPISGHRSVSWYQQTPGQGLQFLFEYFSETQRNKGNFPGRFSGRQFSNSRSEMNVSTLELGDSALYLCASSTGSAASGANVLTFGAGSRLTVL.

The V gene is TRBV7-2, the J gene TRBJ2-2; the D gene is possibly TRBD2 (6 bases). Germline V gene lookup returns CDR1 SGHTA and CDR2 FQGNSA. With 5 bases removed from V and 0 bases from J, the gap between germline ends came to 19 bases. CDR3 size: 18 residues. This chain's CDR3 is CASSPTPGEQANTGELFF. As DNA, the CDR3 is TGTGCCAGCAGCCCCACTCCGGGAGAGCAAGCGAACACCGGGGAGCTGTTTTTT.

The CDR3 DNA reads TGTGCCAGCAGCCCCGAGGGTAGGAGGAACACTGAAGCTTTCTTT. Residues: CASSPEGRRNTEAFF. This sequence joins TRBV7-9 and TRBJ1-1; no definite D call. This CDR3 is 15 amino acids long. V was cut by 5 bases and J by 1 base, with 14 bases left in between. Germline V lookup: CDR1 SEHNR, CDR2 FQNEAQ (reference sequence).

The chain has TRBV4-3 and TRBJ2-2; 12 bases line up with TRBD2. This CDR3 comprises 19 residues. The junction had 6 bases not matched to a gene; V was cut back by 1 base and J by 0 bases. The germline gives CDR1 LGHNA, CDR2 YSLEER. Written as DNA, the CDR3 is TGCGCCAGCAGCCAAGTTTCGTCTAGCGGGGGGGCGAACACCGGGGAGCTGTTTTTT. This translates into CASSQVSSSGGANTGELFF.

This chain joins TRBV15 and TRBJ2-1; 7 bases map to TRBD1. The CDR3 contains 14 residues. V shed 3 bases and J 10 bases; nucleotides not matched to a gene: 9. Per the germline V gene, CDR1 is LNHNV and CDR2 is YYDKDF (reference sequence). The CDR3 loop is CATSRRTGANEQFF. The CDR3 region has the DNA TGTGCCACCAGCAGGCGGACAGGAGCTAACGAGCAGTTCTTC.

V gene TRBV6-5 combines with J gene TRBJ1-4; possibly TRBD1 for D (5 bases). This CDR3 contains 14 residues. Germline CDR1 and CDR2: MNHEY and SVGAGI. Trimming shortened V by 6 bases and J by 6 bases, and 14 bases separated the two germline ends. The CDR3 coding sequence is TGTGCCAGCAGGGGACGGACTACGTATGAAAAACTGTTTTTT. This encodes CASRGRTTYEKLFF.

J is TRBJ2-5 and V is TRBV29-1; unclear D gene. The CDR3 loop spans 12 amino acids. The germline gives CDR1 SQVTM, CDR2 ANQGSEA. Trimming cost V 5 bases and J 3 bases, with 10 bases left between them. The CDR3 nucleotides read TGCAGCGTTATTCGGTACGAAGAGACCCAGTACTTC. Protein sequence: CSVIRYEETQYF.

The rearrangement joins TRBV5-6 to TRBJ2-5; 10 positions agree with TRBD2. J lost 7 bases, V lost 2 bases, and 11 bases had no gene match. Germline assignment: CDR1 SGHDT and CDR2 YYEEEE. There are 16 residues in the CDR3. The CDR3 DNA sequence: TGTGCCAGCAGCTTTCTCAGCGGGGGGGCGTCAGGGACCCAGTACTTC. This sequence encodes CASSFLSGGASGTQYF.

V gene TRBV6-6 combines with J gene TRBJ2-7; TRBD2 is a possible D gene (6 bases). CDR1 and CDR2 (germline): MNHNY, SVGAGI (reference sequence). The CDR3 runs to 13 residues. V shed 6 bases and J shed 3 bases, with 12 bases lying between them. The DNA of the CDR3 is TGTGCCAGCAGCCGGACGGAGGGCTACGAGCAGTACTTC. Translating gives CASSRTEGYEQYF.

The gene calls are TRBV6-2 or TRBV6-3 and TRBJ2-6; D is undetermined. The V and J ends lost 6 bases and 1 base respectively, with 13 bases between them. CDR3 length: 16 residues. Germline CDR1 is MNHEY and CDR2 is SVGEGT. CDR3 amino acids: CASSPTTISGANVLTF. The CDR3, as DNA: TGTGCCAGCAGCCCGACAACCATTTCTGGGGCCAACGTCCTGACTTTC.

The chain joins TRBV12-5 to TRBJ2-3; the D gene is possibly TRBD2 (6 bases). Germline V gene lookup returns CDR1 LGHNT and CDR2 FRNRAP. This CDR3 is 13 amino acids long. V lost 7 bases to trimming and J lost 8 bases, with 16 bases between them. The CDR3 nucleotides are TGTGCTAGTGCCCACGGGGGAGGTTTTACGCAGTATTTT. Its protein is CASAHGGGFTQYF.

The chain links TRBV20-1 to TRBJ2-1; perhaps TRBD2 as D (5 bases). The germline gives CDR1 DFQATT, CDR2 SNEGSKA (reference sequence). The germline V and J ends were trimmed by 5 bases and 7 bases, with 6 bases remaining between them. This CDR3 is built from 10 residues. The CDR3 DNA is TGCAGTGCTTGGAGGAATGAGCAGTTCTTC. Encoded protein: CSAWRNEQFF.

J is TRBJ2-7 and V is TRBV7-2; the match to TRBD2 covers 8 bases. Germline V lookup: CDR1 SGHTA, CDR2 FQGNSA. V lost 1 base, J lost 6 bases, and 17 bases stayed unmatched. This CDR3 has 18 amino acids. CDR3 sequence (DNA): TGTGCCAGCAGCTTAGAAGGGTTTGCGGGGGGCTTTAAATTCGAGCAGTACTTC. Translation gives CASSLEGFAGGFKFEQYF.

This clone was picked up one time. The CDR3 loop is CASSPGQINQPQHF. For the CDR3, the DNA is TGTGCCAGTAGCCCGGGACAGATCAATCAGCCCCAGCATTTT. This chain uses TRBV19 with TRBJ1-5, with TRBD1 matching 7 bases. After removal of 6 bases from V and 3 bases from J, the junction contained 5 bases not matched to a gene. CDR3 size: 14 residues. Germline CDR1 and CDR2: LNHDA and SQIVND (reference sequence).

The chain has TRBV10-2 and TRBJ1-5; 9 nucleotides match TRBD1. There are 16 residues in the CDR3. From germline, CDR1 is WSHSY and CDR2 SAAADI. V lost 1 base, J lost 2 bases, and 3 bases stayed unmatched. CDR3 bases: TGCGCCAGCAGTGAGTGGACAGGGGTGGGCAATCAGCCCCAGCATTTT. It is translated as CASSEWTGVGNQPQHF.

This chain uses TRBV2 with TRBJ2-4; possibly TRBD2 for D (6 bases). Germline loops: CDR1 SNHLY, CDR2 FYNNEI. The CDR3 spans 15 residues. The V end was cut by 3 bases, the J end by 0 bases, with 9 bases between. The CDR3 sequence: CASSDAGKAKNIQYF. CDR3 bases: TGTGCCAGCAGTGACGCGGGGAAAGCCAAAAACATTCAGTACTTC.

The rearrangement uses TRBV7-9 and TRBJ2-2; maybe TRBD1 (6 bases). V was shortened by 0 bases and J by 3 bases, with 17 bases between the two germline ends. Germline V CDR1 and CDR2: SEHNR, FQNEAQ (reference sequence). The CDR3 is 18 amino acids. The CDR3 loop reads CASSLAAAGVYHTGELFF. DNA of the CDR3: TGTGCCAGCAGCTTAGCTGCCGCAGGGGTTTACCACACCGGGGAGCTGTTTTTT.

V gene TRBV29-1 combines with J gene TRBJ2-1; D not certain. V was trimmed by 4 bases and J by 3 bases, leaving 7 bases between them. Germline loops: CDR1 SQVTM, CDR2 ANQGSEA. This CDR3 region has 12 residues. CDR3 in DNA: TGCAGCGTTGGGGCCAACTACAATGAGCAGTTCTTC. Residues: CSVGANYNEQFF.

The CDR3 spells CASFGFRAGSSPLHF. CDR3 DNA sequence: TGTGCCAGCTTCGGGTTCAGGGCCGGGTCTTCACCCCTCCACTTT. This chain joins TRBV2 and TRBJ1-6; perhaps TRBD1 as D (5 bases). This CDR3 contains 15 residues. Trimming shortened V by 8 bases and J by 9 bases, and 20 bases separated the two germline ends. Germline V gene data show CDR1 as SNHLY and CDR2 as FYNNEI.

The V call is TRBV7-2, the J call TRBJ2-5, with TRBD2 identical over 8 bases. The J segment lost 5 bases and the V segment lost 2 bases, leaving 13 bases of the junction unmatched. Germline assignment: CDR1 SGHTA and CDR2 FQGNSA. The length of the CDR3 is 17 residues. The CDR3 bases are TGTGCCAGCAGCTTACGGGTTTCGGGGGGGATGACCGAGACCCAGTACTTC. It translates to CASSLRVSGGMTETQYF.

The chain recombines TRBV7-2 with TRBJ2-1; 14 bases are shared with TRBD2. The CDR3 totals 15 residues. Trimming cost V 5 bases and J 8 bases; bases outside gene matches: 5. Germline V lookup: CDR1 SGHTA, CDR2 FQGNSA. This CDR3 reads CASSAGTSGGDEQFF. Here the CDR3 DNA reads TGTGCCAGCAGCGCCGGGACTAGCGGGGGCGATGAGCAGTTCTTC. Complete variable domain (other parts from reference TRBV7-2 and TRBJ2-1): GAGVSQSPSNKVTEKGKDVELRCDPISGHTALYWYRQSLGQGLEFLIYFQGNSAPDKSGLPSDRFSAERTGGSVSTLTIQRTQQEDSAVYLCASSAGTSGGDEQFFGPGTRLTVL.

V is TRBV5-4 and J is TRBJ1-4, with 8 bases that match TRBD1. The CDR3 spans 15 residues. V was clipped by 4 bases and J by 8 bases; unmatched bases: 10. Germline-derived CDR1 and CDR2 are SGHNT and YYREEE (reference sequence). The CDR3 region is CASSVDRGSREKLFF. DNA for the CDR3: TGTGCCAGCAGCGTCGACAGGGGATCTCGGGAAAAACTGTTTTTT.

The chain uses TRBV19 and TRBJ1-2; D not certain. The length of the CDR3 is 13 residues. CDR1 and CDR2 from the germline V gene are LNHDA and SQIVND (reference sequence). V was shortened by 6 bases and J by 4 bases, with 12 bases between the two germline ends. The CDR3 DNA follows: TGTGCCAGTAGGTCCGGCAGGTCCTATGGCTACACCTTC. Translated: CASRSGRSYGYTF.

The chain has TRBV5-1 and TRBJ1-1, with a possible D match to TRBD1 (6 bases). The V and J ends lost 0 bases and 1 base respectively, with 7 bases between them. The CDR3 totals 14 residues. CDR1 SGHRS and CDR2 YFSETQ come from the germline V gene. This chain's CDR3 is CASSLDRENTEAFF. CDR3 nucleotides: TGCGCCAGCAGCTTGGACAGGGAGAACACTGAAGCTTTCTTT.

V gene TRBV11-3 combines with J gene TRBJ1-3; D ambiguous. V was trimmed by 2 bases and J by 3 bases, leaving 5 bases between them. Germline CDR1 and CDR2: SGHNT and YENEEA. The CDR3 extends over 13 amino acids. CDR3 protein: CASSLSYGNTIYF. CDR3 bases: TGTGCCAGCAGCTTATCCTATGGAAACACCATATATTTT.